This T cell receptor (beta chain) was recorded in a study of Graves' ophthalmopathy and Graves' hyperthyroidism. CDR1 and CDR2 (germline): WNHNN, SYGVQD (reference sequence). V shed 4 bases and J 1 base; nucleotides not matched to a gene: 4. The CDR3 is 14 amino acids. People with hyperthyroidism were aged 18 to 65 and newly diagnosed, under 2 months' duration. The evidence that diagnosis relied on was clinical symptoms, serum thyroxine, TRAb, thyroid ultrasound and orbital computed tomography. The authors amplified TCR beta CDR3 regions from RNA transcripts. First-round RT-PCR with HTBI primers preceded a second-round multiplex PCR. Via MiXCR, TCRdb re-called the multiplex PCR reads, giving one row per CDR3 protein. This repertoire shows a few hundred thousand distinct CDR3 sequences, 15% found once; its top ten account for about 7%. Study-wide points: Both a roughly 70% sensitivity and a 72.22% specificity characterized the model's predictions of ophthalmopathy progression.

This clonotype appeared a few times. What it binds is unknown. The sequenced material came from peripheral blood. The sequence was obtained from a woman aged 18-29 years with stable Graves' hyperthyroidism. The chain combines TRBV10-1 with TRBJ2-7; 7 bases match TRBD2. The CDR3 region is CASSGGLSSYEQYF. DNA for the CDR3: TGCGCCAGCAGTGGGGGACTATCTTCCTACGAGCAGTACTTC.